What follows are 18 T cell receptor beta chains derived from one specimen sequenced in a study of Graves' ophthalmopathy and Graves' hyperthyroidism. Scientists amplified the TCR beta CDR3 regions from RNA transcripts. First-round RT-PCR employed HTBI primers, with a second-round multiplex PCR after it. One entry per CDR3 protein, called by TCRdb with MiXCR from the multiplex PCR reads. The sample comprises around 1,000,000 distinct CDR3 sequences, less than 45% of which are singletons, and roughly 10% rests with the top ten. The sequencing sample was made of peripheral blood or thyroid tissue (not recorded which). The receptors derive from an adult man with Graves' hyperthyroidism.

Turning to this clonotype: A much larger clone is a single base away; this may be a read error. The V and J genes are TRBV20-1 and TRBJ2-7, with TRBD1 identical over 9 bases. This CDR3 is 15 amino acids long. CDR1 and CDR2 from the germline V gene are DFQATT and SNEGSKA (reference sequence). V lost 0 bases and J lost 6; bases outside the gene matches: 9. The CDR3: CSAREVRGQGPEQYF. CDR3 bases: TGCAGTGCTAGAGAGGTTAGGGGACAGGGTCCCGAGCAGTACTTC.

This clonotype was detected once. A much larger clonotype is one base distant, so this may be a read error. This chain joins TRBV7-9 and TRBJ1-2; TRBD1 matches 7 bases. The V gene's germline CDR1 is SEHNR and CDR2 FQNEAQ (reference sequence). CDR3 length: 17 amino acids. The DNA for the CDR3 is TGTGCCAGAAGCTTAGAAGACAGGGAAATCCCCCACTATGGCTACACCTTC. Encoded protein: CARSLEDREIPHYGYTF.

The rearrangement joins TRBV5-6 to TRBJ1-5, with D maybe TRBD1 (6 bases). The V and J ends lost 3 bases and 5 bases respectively, with 21 bases between them. This CDR3 spans 17 amino acids. The germline gives CDR1 SGHDT, CDR2 YYEEEE. CDR3 sequence: CASSYRGGFPGDQPQHF. In nucleotides, the CDR3 is TGTGCCAGCAGCTACCGGGGGGGCTTCCCAGGCGATCAGCCCCAGCATTTT.

At least ten counts were recorded for this clonotype. The genes are TRBV7-9 and TRBJ2-7; no definite D call. Germline V lookup: CDR1 SEHNR, CDR2 FQNEAQ (reference sequence). This CDR3 spans 14 amino acids. The germline V and J ends were trimmed by 3 bases and 0 bases, with 9 bases remaining between them. This chain's CDR3 is CASSFPRISYEQYF. CDR3 nucleotides: TGTGCCAGCAGCTTCCCTCGGATCTCCTACGAGCAGTACTTC. Full variable domain (remainder filled in from reference TRBV7-9 and TRBJ2-7): DTGVSQNPRHKITKRGQNVTFRCDPISEHNRLYWYRQTLGQGPEFLTYFQNEAQLEKSRLLSDRFSAERPKGSFSTLEIQRTEQGDSAMYLCASSFPRISYEQYFGPGTRLTVT.

This clonotype occurred a few times. The gene calls are TRBV6-6 and TRBJ1-1; possible D gene TRBD1, 5 bases. V was pared by 2 bases and J by 6 bases, with 10 bases between. The CDR3 is 13 amino acids. In germline, CDR1 is MNHNY, CDR2 SVGAGI (reference sequence). CDR3 protein: CASSYPGGAEAFF. CDR3 nucleotide sequence: TGTGCCAGCAGTTACCCGGGGGGGGCTGAAGCTTTCTTT.

This clonotype showed up just a few times. The genes are TRBV11-2 and TRBJ1-1, with D hard to call. The CDR3 has 14 amino acids. Deletions cut 0 bases from V and 5 bases from J, with 10 bases between. Germline CDR1 SGHAT, CDR2 FQNNGV. The CDR3, as DNA: TGTGCCAGCAGCTTAGAGCGGGCGACGACTGAAGCTTTCTTT. It translates to CASSLERATTEAFF.

This clonotype appeared a few times. The chain uses TRBV7-6 and TRBJ1-5, with D perhaps matching TRBD1 (5 bases). With the DNA end fitting TRBJ2-3 better, the J assignment may be wrong. The CDR3 length is 15 residues. CDR1 is SGHVS and CDR2 is FNYEAQ in the germline V gene. The CDR3 nucleotides read TGTGCCAGCAGCTTAGGGCAGGGCGGCACAGATACGCAGTATTTT. Translating gives CASSLGQGGTDTQYF.

This clonotype was seen many times. The chain is built from TRBV7-9 and TRBJ2-2; D not resolved. The ends were cut back, 5 bases at V and 6 bases at J, with 13 bases in the middle. CDR1 is SEHNR and CDR2 is FQNEAQ in the germline V gene (reference sequence). This CDR3 spans 14 amino acids. The CDR3 here is CASSSPVYSGELFF. CDR3 in DNA: TGTGCCAGCAGCAGCCCTGTGTACTCCGGGGAGCTGTTTTTT.

The chain joins TRBV7-2 to TRBJ2-7; 8 positions match TRBD1. Germline CDR1 is SGHTA and CDR2 is FQGNSA. CDR3 size: 13 residues. V trimming: 7 bases; J trimming: 0 bases; junction bases outside the gene matches: 2. CDR3 region: CASMTGVSYEQYF. The CDR3, as DNA: TGTGCCAGCATGACAGGGGTCTCCTACGAGCAGTACTTC.

This rearrangement joins TRBV2 to TRBJ1-5; D is unresolved. V lost 4 bases, J lost 4 bases, and 11 bases lay in between. The CDR3 is 14 residues long. Germline loops: CDR1 SNHLY, CDR2 FYNNEI. As DNA, the CDR3 is TGTGCCAGCAGTGTTGGGCAGGAAAATCAGCCCCAGCATTTT. This gives the protein CASSVGQENQPQHF.

This sequence joins TRBV12-3 or TRBV12-4 and TRBJ2-5, with 8 nucleotides matching TRBD1. CDR3 length equals 16 residues. The V segment lost 5 bases and the J segment 1 base; nucleotides outside the gene matches: 9. CDR3 nucleotides: TGTGCCAGCAGTCCGATGGACAGGGCACTCCAAGAGACCCAGTACTTC. It is translated as CASSPMDRALQETQYF.

A word on this clonotype: A much larger clone sits a single nucleotide away, making a read error possible. No conserved phenylalanine or tryptophan ends this CDR3, so it is likely a read error. J is TRBJ2-2 and V is TRBV24-1; D not certain. This CDR3 region has 15 residues. Trimming removed 10 bases at V and 5 bases at J, with 19 bases between. The germline CDR1 and CDR2 sequences are KGHDR and SFDVKD. DNA of the CDR3: TGTGCCACAAGACCACAAAACGGAAGGACCGGGGAGCTGTTTTCT. It translates to CATRPQNGRTGELFS.

The chain links TRBV2 to TRBJ2-2; D is ambiguous. The CDR3 has 12 residues. CDR1 SNHLY and CDR2 FYNNEI come from the germline V gene. Trimming removed 8 bases from V and 5 bases from J, with 9 bases in between. CDR3 nucleotide sequence: TGTGCCAGCGACGTCAGGACCGGGGAGCTGTTTTTT. Its protein product is CASDVRTGELFF.

CDR3 protein: CASTYGTSGNEQYF. The DNA for the CDR3 is TGTGCCAGCACTTACGGGACTAGCGGGAACGAGCAGTACTTC. This rearrangement joins TRBV12-3 or TRBV12-4 to TRBJ2-7, with 13 bases lining up with TRBD2. The CDR3 consists of 14 residues. V dropped 7 bases and J dropped 5; count of bases not matched to a gene: 5.

This clonotype was detected ten times or more. The chain carries TRBV6-5 and TRBJ1-2, with TRBD1 as a possible D gene (6 bases). The CDR3 has 12 residues. Between the trimmed V and J ends, which lost 2 bases and 9 bases, there was a span of 10 bases. CDR1 is MNHEY, CDR2 SVGAGI, per germline. DNA of the CDR3: TGTGCCAGCAGTTACCAACAGGGCCGCTACACCTTC. Its protein product is CASSYQQGRYTF.

V is TRBV11-2 and J is TRBJ1-6; D is unclear. Trimming cost V 1 base and J 7 bases, with 14 bases left between them. The CDR3 runs to 16 residues. CDR1 is SGHAT and CDR2 is FQNNGV in the germline V gene. CDR3 sequence (DNA): TGTGCCAGCAGCTTAGGTTGGTCCGGTAGAAATTCACCCCTCCACTTT. It encodes CASSLGWSGRNSPLHF.

V is TRBV7-9 and J is TRBJ2-7; 12 nucleotides match TRBD1. CDR1 and CDR2 (germline): SEHNR, FQNEAQ (reference sequence). This CDR3 contains 15 residues. With V trimmed by 5 bases and J by 9 bases, 11 bases remained unmatched. The CDR3 DNA sequence: TGTGCCAGCAGCCCCAAGGGACAGGGGGCGAGGGTGCAGTACTTC. It is translated as CASSPKGQGARVQYF.

The chain carries TRBV9 and TRBJ2-5; no clear D. The CDR3 consists of 18 residues. Germline V CDR1 and CDR2: SGDLS, YYNGEE. Trimming removed 0 bases at V and 1 base at J, with 19 bases between. DNA of the CDR3: TGTGCCAGCAGCGTAGGAGGCTTCTCTGGTTCCCGCCAAGAGACCCAGTACTTC. This codes for CASSVGGFSGSRQETQYF.